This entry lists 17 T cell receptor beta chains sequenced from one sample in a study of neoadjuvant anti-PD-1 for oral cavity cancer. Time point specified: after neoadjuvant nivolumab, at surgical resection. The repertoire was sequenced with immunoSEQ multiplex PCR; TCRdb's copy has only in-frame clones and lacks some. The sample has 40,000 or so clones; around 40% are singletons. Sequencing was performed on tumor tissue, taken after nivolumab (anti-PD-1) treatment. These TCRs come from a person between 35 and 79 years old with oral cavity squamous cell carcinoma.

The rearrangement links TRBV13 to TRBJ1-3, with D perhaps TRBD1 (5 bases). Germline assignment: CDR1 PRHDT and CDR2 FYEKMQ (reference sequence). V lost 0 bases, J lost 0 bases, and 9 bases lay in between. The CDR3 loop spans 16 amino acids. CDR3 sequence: CASSLGQGISGNTIYF. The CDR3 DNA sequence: TGTGCCAGCAGCTTAGGCCAGGGAATCTCTGGAAACACCATATATTTT.

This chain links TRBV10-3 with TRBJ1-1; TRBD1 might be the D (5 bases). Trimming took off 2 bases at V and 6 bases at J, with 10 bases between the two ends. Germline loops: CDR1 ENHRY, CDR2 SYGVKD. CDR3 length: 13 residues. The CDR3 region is CAISEGLGAEAFF. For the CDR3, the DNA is TGTGCCATCAGTGAGGGTCTGGGGGCTGAAGCTTTCTTT.

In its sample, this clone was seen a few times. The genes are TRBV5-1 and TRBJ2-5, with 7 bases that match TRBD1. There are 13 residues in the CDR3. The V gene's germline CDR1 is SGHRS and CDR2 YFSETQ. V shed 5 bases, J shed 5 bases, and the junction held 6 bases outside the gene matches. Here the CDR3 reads CASRTGHSETQYF. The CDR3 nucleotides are TGCGCCAGCAGGACAGGGCACAGCGAGACCCAGTACTTC.

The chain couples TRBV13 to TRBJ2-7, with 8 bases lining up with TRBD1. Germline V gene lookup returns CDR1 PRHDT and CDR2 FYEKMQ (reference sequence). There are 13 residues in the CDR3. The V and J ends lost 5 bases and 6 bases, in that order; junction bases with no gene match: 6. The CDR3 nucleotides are TGTGCCAGCAGCACTACAGGGGGAACCGAGCAGTACTTC. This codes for CASSTTGGTEQYF.

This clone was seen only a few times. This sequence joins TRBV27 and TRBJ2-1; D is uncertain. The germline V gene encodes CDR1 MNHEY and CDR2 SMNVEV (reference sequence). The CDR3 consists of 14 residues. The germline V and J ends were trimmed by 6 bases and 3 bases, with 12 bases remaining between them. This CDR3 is CASSRRLHYNEQFF. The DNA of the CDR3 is TGTGCCAGCAGCCGCAGGCTACACTACAATGAGCAGTTCTTC.

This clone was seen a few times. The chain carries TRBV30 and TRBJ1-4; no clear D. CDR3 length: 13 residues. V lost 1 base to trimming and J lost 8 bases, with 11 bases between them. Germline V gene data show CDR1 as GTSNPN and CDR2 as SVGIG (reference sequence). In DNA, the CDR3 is TGTGCCTGGAGTGCTCAGGAGCGAGAAAAACTGTTTTTT. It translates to CAWSAQEREKLFF.

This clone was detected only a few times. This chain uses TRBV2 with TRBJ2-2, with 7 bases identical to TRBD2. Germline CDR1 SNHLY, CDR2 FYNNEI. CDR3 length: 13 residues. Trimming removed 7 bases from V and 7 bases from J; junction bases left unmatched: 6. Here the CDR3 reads CASNGEGHGELFF. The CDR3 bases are TGTGCCAGCAACGGGGAGGGTCACGGGGAGCTGTTTTTT. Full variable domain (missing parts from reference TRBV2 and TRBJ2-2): EPEVTQTPSHQVTQMGQEVILRCVPISNHLYFYWYRQILGQKVEFLVSFYNNEISEKSEIFDDQFSVERPDGSNFTLKIRSTKLEDSAMYFCASNGEGHGELFFGEGSRLTVL.

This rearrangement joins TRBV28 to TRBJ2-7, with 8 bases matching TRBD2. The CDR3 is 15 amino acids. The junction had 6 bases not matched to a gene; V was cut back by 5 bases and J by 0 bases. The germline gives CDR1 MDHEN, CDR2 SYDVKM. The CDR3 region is CASSRLAGLSYEQYF. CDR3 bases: TGTGCCAGCAGTCGGTTAGCGGGACTCTCCTACGAGCAGTACTTC.

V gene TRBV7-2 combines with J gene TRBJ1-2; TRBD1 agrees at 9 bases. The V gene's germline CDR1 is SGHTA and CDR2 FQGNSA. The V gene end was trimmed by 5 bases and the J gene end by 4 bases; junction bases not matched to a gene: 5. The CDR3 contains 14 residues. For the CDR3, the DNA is TGTGCCAGCAGCCCGGGACAGGGCCCCTATGGCTACACCTTC. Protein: CASSPGQGPYGYTF.

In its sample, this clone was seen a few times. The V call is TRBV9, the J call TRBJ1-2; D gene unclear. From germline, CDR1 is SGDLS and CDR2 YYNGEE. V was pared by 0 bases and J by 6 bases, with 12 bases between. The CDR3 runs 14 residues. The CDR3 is CASSVDAGSDGYTF. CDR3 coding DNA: TGTGCCAGCAGCGTAGACGCAGGTAGCGATGGCTACACCTTC. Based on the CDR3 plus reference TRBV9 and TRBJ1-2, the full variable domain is DSGVTQTPKHLITATGQRVTLRCSPRSGDLSVYWYQQSLDQGLQFLIQYYNGEERAKGNILERFSAQQFPDLHSELNLSSLELGDSALYFCASSVDAGSDGYTFGSGTRLTVV.

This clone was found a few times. The CDR3 nucleotides read TGTGCCAGCACCCTGACAGGCGGCGCTGAAGCTTTCTTT. Its translation is CASTLTGGAEAFF. The rearrangement links TRBV6-1 to TRBJ1-1; D is possibly TRBD1 (6 bases). V lost 7 bases and J lost 6, with 15 bases in between. The CDR3 sequence is 13 residues long. Germline V CDR1 and CDR2: MNHNS, SASEGT.

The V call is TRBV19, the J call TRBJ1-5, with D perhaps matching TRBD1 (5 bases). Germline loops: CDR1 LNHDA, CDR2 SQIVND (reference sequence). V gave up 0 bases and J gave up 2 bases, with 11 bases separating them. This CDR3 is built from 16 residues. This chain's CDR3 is CASSIEGLNGNQPQHF. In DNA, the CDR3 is TGTGCCAGTAGTATAGAGGGACTCAATGGCAATCAGCCCCAGCATTTT.

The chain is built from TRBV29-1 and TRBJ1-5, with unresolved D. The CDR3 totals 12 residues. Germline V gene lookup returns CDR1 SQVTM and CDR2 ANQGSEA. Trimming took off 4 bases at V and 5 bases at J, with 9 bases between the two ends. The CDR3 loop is CSVGARDQPQHF. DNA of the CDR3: TGCAGCGTTGGGGCCAGAGATCAGCCCCAGCATTTT.

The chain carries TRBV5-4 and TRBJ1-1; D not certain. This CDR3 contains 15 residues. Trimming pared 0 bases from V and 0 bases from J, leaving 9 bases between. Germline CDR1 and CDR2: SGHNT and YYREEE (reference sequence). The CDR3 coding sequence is TGTGCCAGCAGCTTGGAACCCCTTATGAACACTGAAGCTTTCTTT. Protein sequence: CASSLEPLMNTEAFF. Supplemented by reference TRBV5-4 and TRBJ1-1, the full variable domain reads ETGVTQSPTHLIKTRGQQVTLRCSSQSGHNTVSWYQQALGQGPQFIFQYYREEENGRGNFPPRFSGLQFPNYSSELNVNALELDDSALYLCASSLEPLMNTEAFFGQGTRLTVV.

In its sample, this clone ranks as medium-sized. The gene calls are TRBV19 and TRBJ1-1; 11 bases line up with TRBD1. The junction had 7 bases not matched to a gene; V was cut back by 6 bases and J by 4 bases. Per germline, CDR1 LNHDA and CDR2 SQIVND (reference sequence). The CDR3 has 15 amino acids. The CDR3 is CASSAKDRGRTEAFF. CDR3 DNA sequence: TGTGCCAGTAGCGCAAAGGACAGGGGGCGCACTGAAGCTTTCTTT.

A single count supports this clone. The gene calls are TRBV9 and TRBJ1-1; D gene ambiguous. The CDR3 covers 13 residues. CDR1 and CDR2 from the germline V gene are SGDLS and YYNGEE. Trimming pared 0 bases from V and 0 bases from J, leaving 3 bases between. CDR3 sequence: CASSVELNTEAFF. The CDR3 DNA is TGTGCCAGCAGCGTAGAATTGAACACTGAAGCTTTCTTT.

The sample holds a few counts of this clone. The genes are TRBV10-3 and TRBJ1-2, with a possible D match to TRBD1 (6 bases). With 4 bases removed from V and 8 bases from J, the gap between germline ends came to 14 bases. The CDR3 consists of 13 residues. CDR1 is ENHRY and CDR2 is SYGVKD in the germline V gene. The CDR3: CAISVSGDQGYTF. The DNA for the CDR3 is TGTGCCATCAGTGTATCAGGGGATCAGGGCTACACCTTC.